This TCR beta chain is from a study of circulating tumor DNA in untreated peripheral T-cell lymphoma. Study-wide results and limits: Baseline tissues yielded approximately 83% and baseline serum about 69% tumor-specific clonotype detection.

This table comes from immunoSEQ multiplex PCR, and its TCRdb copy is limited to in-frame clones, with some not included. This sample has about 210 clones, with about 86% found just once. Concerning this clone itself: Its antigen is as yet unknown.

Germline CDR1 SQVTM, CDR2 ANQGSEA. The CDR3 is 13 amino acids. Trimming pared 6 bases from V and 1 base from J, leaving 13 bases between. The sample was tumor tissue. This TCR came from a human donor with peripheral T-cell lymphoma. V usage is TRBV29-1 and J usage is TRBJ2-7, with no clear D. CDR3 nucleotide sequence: TGCAGCGTGCTGAGCGACGCATCCTACGAGCAGTACTTC. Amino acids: CSVLSDASYEQYF.